A single sample gave rise to the 16 T cell receptor beta chains below, sequenced in a study of cytomegalovirus exposure and HLA in healthy donors. Both 60 Vbeta primers and 13 Jbeta primers went into the PCR. The repertoire was sequenced with immunoSEQ multiplex PCR; TCRdb's copy has only in-frame clones and lacks some. The data hold 100,000 or so clones, with around three quarters observed a single time. The sample was PBMCs. All receptors come from a female donor in good health and CMV-seropositive.

V usage is TRBV28 and J usage is TRBJ2-7; D remains ambiguous. CDR3 size: 13 residues. The germline gives CDR1 MDHEN, CDR2 SYDVKM. With 9 bases removed from V and 0 bases from J, the gap between germline ends came to 12 bases. The CDR3 loop reads CARPPSSSYEQYF. CDR3 in DNA: TGTGCCAGACCTCCATCCAGCTCCTACGAGCAGTACTTC.

The chain recombines TRBV2 with TRBJ2-3; D is perhaps TRBD2 (6 bases). This CDR3 has 14 amino acids. Trimming pared 5 bases from V and 2 bases from J, leaving 11 bases between. Germline CDR1 and CDR2: SNHLY and FYNNEI. The DNA of the CDR3 is TGTGCCAGCAGTCTGACTAGAGCCACAGATACGCAGTATTTT. It translates to CASSLTRATDTQYF.

Concerning this clone itself: Germline and junction disagree at one end, which may indicate a read error. The gene calls are TRBV7-3 and TRBJ2-6; perhaps TRBD2 as D (7 bases). The CDR3 sequence is 18 residues long. Germline CDR1 and CDR2: SGHTA and FQGTGA. The CDR3 spells CSSSLGGGGPAGANVLTF. The CDR3 DNA sequence: TGTTCCAGCAGCTTAGGGGGGGGAGGGCCGGCGGGGGCCAACGTCCTGACTTTC.

This clone was observed a single time. V is TRBV27 and J is TRBJ2-3; 11 bases are shared with TRBD1. Trimming removed 6 bases from V and 3 bases from J; junction bases left unmatched: 8. The CDR3 extends over 16 amino acids. Germline CDR1 reads MNHEY; CDR2 reads SMNVEV (reference sequence). The CDR3 sequence is CASRADRGHGTDTQYF. CDR3 nucleotides: TGTGCCAGCAGGGCGGACAGGGGGCACGGGACAGATACGCAGTATTTT.

The rearrangement uses TRBV2 and TRBJ1-2, with a weak D call TRBD1 (6 bases). The germline V gene encodes CDR1 SNHLY and CDR2 FYNNEI. V dropped 5 bases and J dropped 2 bases, with 12 bases sitting between them. This CDR3 comprises 14 residues. CDR3 sequence: CASSTGSGNYGYTF. The DNA for the CDR3 is TGTGCCAGCAGTACAGGGTCCGGAAACTATGGCTACACCTTC.

The chain has TRBV27 and TRBJ1-1; D is possibly TRBD1 (6 bases). The CDR3 sequence is 15 residues long. The germline CDR1 and CDR2 sequences are MNHEY and SMNVEV (reference sequence). V shed 6 bases and J shed 0 bases, with 14 bases lying between them. CDR3 region: CASRDSEGLNTEAFF. CDR3 DNA: TGTGCCAGCAGGGACAGTGAGGGATTGAACACTGAAGCTTTCTTT.

This chain connects TRBV5-5 to TRBJ1-2, with 7 bases that match TRBD1. The length of the CDR3 is 15 residues. V gave up 4 bases and J gave up 0 bases; unmatched junction bases: 6. The germline gives CDR1 SGHKS, CDR2 YYEKEE (reference sequence). The CDR3 loop reads CASSPGDRPNYGYTF. As DNA, the CDR3 is TGTGCCAGCAGCCCCGGGGACAGACCTAACTATGGCTACACCTTC.

The V call is TRBV5-1, the J call TRBJ2-5; tentative D call: TRBD2 (6 bases). This CDR3 has 16 amino acids. V gave up 0 bases and J gave up 5 bases, with 17 bases separating them. Germline values: CDR1 SGHRS, CDR2 YFSETQ. In DNA, the CDR3 is TGCGCCAGCAGCTTGGGGGCTAGGTTGGCGGGGGAGACCCAGTACTTC. Amino acid sequence: CASSLGARLAGETQYF.

The V gene is TRBV7-2, the J gene TRBJ2-7, with TRBD2 identical over 8 bases. This CDR3 contains 15 residues. Germline assignment: CDR1 SGHTA and CDR2 FQGNSA. The V segment lost 4 bases and the J segment 2 bases; nucleotides outside the gene matches: 7. The CDR3 DNA is TGTGCCAGCAGCTCCCAGCCGGGACTAGCCTACGAGCAGTACTTC. Protein product: CASSSQPGLAYEQYF.

This chain uses TRBV9 with TRBJ2-5; 9 bases line up with TRBD2. The CDR3 has 15 residues. J was trimmed by 2 bases and V by 0 bases; bases with no gene match: 2. Germline CDR1 reads SGDLS; CDR2 reads YYNGEE. The DNA for the CDR3 is TGTGCCAGCAGCGTAGGCGGGGGGGGACAAGAGACCCAGTACTTC. It is translated as CASSVGGGGQETQYF.

The CDR3 sequence is CAWTTGGGYTF. CDR3 in DNA: TGTGCCTGGACAACAGGGGGTGGCTACACCTTC. The chain uses TRBV30 and TRBJ1-2; 8 positions match TRBD1. V trimming: 4 bases; J trimming: 7 bases; junction bases outside the gene matches: 2. Germline loops: CDR1 GTSNPN, CDR2 SVGIG (reference sequence). The CDR3 covers 11 residues.

V gene TRBV7-9 combines with J gene TRBJ2-4; 8 bases match TRBD1. The CDR3 covers 15 residues. Losses at the gene ends were 1 base for V and 5 bases for J; bases not matched to a gene: 4. Germline assignment: CDR1 SEHNR and CDR2 FQNEAQ (reference sequence). The CDR3: CASSLEWGQENIQYF. The CDR3 DNA sequence: TGTGCCAGCAGCTTAGAGTGGGGACAGGAAAACATTCAGTACTTC.

This clone was counted once. The J gene is TRBJ2-6, the V gene TRBV19; D remains ambiguous. Germline values: CDR1 LNHDA, CDR2 SQIVND (reference sequence). V was shortened by 4 bases and J by 1 base, with 14 bases between the two germline ends. The CDR3 is made up of 17 amino acids. The CDR3 sequence: CASSKSFTYSGANVLTF. In nucleotides, the CDR3 is TGTGCCAGTAGTAAGTCCTTCACCTATTCTGGGGCCAACGTCCTGACTTTC.

V and J are TRBV30 and TRBJ2-7; 7 bases line up with TRBD1. V lost 3 bases to trimming and J lost 7 bases; unmatched junction nucleotides: 12. The V gene's germline CDR1 is GTSNPN and CDR2 SVGIG (reference sequence). The CDR3 totals 14 residues. CDR3 nucleotide sequence: TGTGCCTGGAGCGTGACAGGGTCCAAGGTTGAGCAGTACTTC. This translates into CAWSVTGSKVEQYF.

The chain recombines TRBV2 with TRBJ1-6; 7 nucleotides agree with TRBD1. The CDR3 covers 13 residues. The germline CDR1 and CDR2 sequences are SNHLY and FYNNEI. The J segment lost 10 bases and the V segment lost 8 bases, leaving 8 bases of the junction unmatched. The CDR3 here is CASAGTEGSPLHF. CDR3 in DNA: TGTGCCAGCGCTGGGACAGAGGGATCACCCCTCCACTTT.

The rearrangement joins TRBV4-1 to TRBJ2-3, with 10 bases identical to TRBD2. Germline assignment: CDR1 MGHRA and CDR2 YSYEKL. CDR3 length equals 15 residues. J was trimmed by 5 bases and V by 2 bases; bases with no gene match: 4. The CDR3 DNA sequence: TGCGCCAGCAGCCAAAAAAGCGGGGGGGAAGATACGCAGTATTTT. It specifies CASSQKSGGEDTQYF.